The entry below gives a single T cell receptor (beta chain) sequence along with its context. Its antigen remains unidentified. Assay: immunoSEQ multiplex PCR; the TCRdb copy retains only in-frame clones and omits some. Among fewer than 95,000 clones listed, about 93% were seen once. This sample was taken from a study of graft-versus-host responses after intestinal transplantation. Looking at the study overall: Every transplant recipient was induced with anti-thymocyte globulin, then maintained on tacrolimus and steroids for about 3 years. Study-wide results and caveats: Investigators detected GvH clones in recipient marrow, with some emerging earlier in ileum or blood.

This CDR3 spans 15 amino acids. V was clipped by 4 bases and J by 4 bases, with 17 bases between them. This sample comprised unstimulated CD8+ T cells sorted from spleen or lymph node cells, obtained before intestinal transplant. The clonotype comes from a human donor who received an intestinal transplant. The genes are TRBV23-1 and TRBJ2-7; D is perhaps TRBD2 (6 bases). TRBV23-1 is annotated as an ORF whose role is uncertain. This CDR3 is CASSPSGGDWYEQYF. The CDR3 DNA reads TGCGCCAGCAGTCCATCGGGTGGGGACTGGTACGAGCAGTACTTC.